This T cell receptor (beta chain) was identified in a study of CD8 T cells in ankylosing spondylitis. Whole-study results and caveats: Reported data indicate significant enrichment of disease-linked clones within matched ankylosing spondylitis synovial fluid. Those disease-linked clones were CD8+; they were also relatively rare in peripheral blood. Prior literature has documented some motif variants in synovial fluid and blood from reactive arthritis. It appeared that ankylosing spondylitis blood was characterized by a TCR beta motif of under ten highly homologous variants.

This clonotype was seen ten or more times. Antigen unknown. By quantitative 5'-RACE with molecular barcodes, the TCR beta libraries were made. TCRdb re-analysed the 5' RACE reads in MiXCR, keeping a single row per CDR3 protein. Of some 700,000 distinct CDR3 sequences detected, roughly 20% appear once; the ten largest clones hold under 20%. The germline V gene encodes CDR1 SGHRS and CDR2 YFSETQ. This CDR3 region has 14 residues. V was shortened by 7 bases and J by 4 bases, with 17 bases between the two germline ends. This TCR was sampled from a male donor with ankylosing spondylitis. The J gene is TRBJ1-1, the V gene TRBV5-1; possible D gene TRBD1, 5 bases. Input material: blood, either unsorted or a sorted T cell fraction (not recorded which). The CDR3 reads CASSIRGVGTEAFF. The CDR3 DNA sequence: TGCGCCAGCTCAATAAGGGGAGTCGGCACTGAAGCTTTCTTT.